This T cell receptor (beta chain) came from a study of long-term antiretroviral therapy in people with HIV. The study's findings and limits: Collection of the blood, which took place between about 2003 and 2018, possibly occurred under older ART regimens.

Concerning this clone itself: Its antigen is unidentified.

Trimming left V 5 bases short and J 0 bases short, with 11 bases between. Germline assignment: CDR1 KGHSH and CDR2 LQKENI. CDR3 length: 16 amino acids. Version v3.0 of the immunoSEQ assay was performed at survey level. Sequencing used immunoSEQ multiplex PCR; TCRdb keeps in-frame clones, though not all of them. The sample records almost 35,000 clones, roughly 81% being singletons. This specimen consisted of unsorted PBMCs, obtained roughly 2.9 years before starting antiretroviral therapy. This rearrangement joins TRBV18 to TRBJ2-6, with D unresolved. The receptor's source is a woman younger than 45 with HIV. The DNA for the CDR3 is TGTGCCAGCTCATCCCTCTCTGGCTCTGGGGCCAACGTCCTGACTTTC. Amino acids: CASSSLSGSGANVLTF.